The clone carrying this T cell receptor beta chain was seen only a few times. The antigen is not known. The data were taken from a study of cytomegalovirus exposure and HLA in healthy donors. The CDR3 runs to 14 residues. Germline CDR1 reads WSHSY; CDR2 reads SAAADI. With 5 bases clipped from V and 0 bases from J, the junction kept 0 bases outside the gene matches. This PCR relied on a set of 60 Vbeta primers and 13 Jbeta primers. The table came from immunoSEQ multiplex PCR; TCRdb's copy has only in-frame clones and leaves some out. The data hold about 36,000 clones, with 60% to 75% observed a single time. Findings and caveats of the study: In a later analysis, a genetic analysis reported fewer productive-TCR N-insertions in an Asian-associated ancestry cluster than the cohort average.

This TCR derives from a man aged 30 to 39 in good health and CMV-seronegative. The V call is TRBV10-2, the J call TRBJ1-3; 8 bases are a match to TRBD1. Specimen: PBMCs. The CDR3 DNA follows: TGCGCCAGCAGTACAGGGGGCTCTGGAAACACCATATATTTT. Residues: CASSTGGSGNTIYF.